These 10 T cell receptor beta chains were all obtained from the same sample, sequenced in a study of T cells in Graves' hyperthyroidism and ophthalmopathy. RNA transcripts were the template for amplifying TCR beta CDR3 regions. The HTBI primer set was used in a first-round RT-PCR of the TCR CDR3. One entry per CDR3 protein results from TCRdb running MiXCR on the multiplex PCR reads. Here the sample spans 300,000 to 450,000 distinct CDR3 sequences, approximately 13% being singletons. The sample taken for sequencing was blood. The receptors stem from a man aged 30-40 years with Graves' hyperthyroidism that later progressed to Graves' ophthalmopathy.

Ten or more counts support this clonotype. This chain links TRBV20-1 with TRBJ2-5; D is perhaps TRBD2 (7 bases). Trimming cost V 6 bases and J 4 bases, with 15 bases left between them. Germline V CDR1 and CDR2: DFQATT, SNEGSKA (reference sequence). This CDR3 has 13 amino acids. CDR3 loop: CSASSRGAETQYF. The CDR3, as DNA: TGCAGTGCAAGTAGCCGGGGGGCAGAGACCCAGTACTTC.

This clonotype was seen a few times. The chain's CDR3 is CASSPRGGVGTEAFF. DNA for the CDR3: TGTGCCAGCAGCCCCAGGGGTGGGGTCGGCACTGAAGCTTTCTTT. This chain connects TRBV7-9 to TRBJ1-1, with D maybe TRBD1 (6 bases). V was cut by 5 bases and J by 4 bases, with 17 bases left in between. Germline assignment: CDR1 SEHNR and CDR2 FQNEAQ (reference sequence). There are 15 residues in the CDR3.

This CDR3 is CASSLSQGASYGYTF. CDR3 nucleotide sequence: TGCGCCAGCAGCTTGTCCCAGGGTGCATCCTATGGCTACACCTTC. The J gene is TRBJ1-2, the V gene TRBV5-1, with D maybe TRBD1 (5 bases). This CDR3 contains 15 residues. Germline assignment: CDR1 SGHRS and CDR2 YFSETQ. V was shortened by 1 base and J by 4 bases, with 14 bases between the two germline ends.

This clonotype was observed at least ten times. The gene calls are TRBV6-2 or TRBV6-3 and TRBJ1-1, with 9 bases lining up with TRBD1. J was trimmed by 6 bases and V by 2 bases; bases with no gene match: 19. The CDR3 runs to 19 residues. Germline V gene sequence: CDR1 MNHEY, CDR2 SVGEGT. CDR3 region: CASSYPTIGTGSQRAEAFF. In nucleotides, the CDR3 is TGTGCCAGCAGTTACCCAACCATCGGGACAGGGTCCCAGCGCGCTGAAGCTTTCTTT.

In this sample, this clonotype turned up a few times. The chain's CDR3 is CATSDPSWGFGYTF. CDR3 bases: TGTGCCACCAGCGATCCCTCCTGGGGGTTTGGCTACACCTTC. The genes are TRBV24-1 and TRBJ1-2; a possible D gene is TRBD1 (5 bases). The germline V and J ends were trimmed by 7 bases and 7 bases, with 18 bases remaining between them. The CDR3 consists of 14 residues. The germline V gene has CDR1 KGHDR and CDR2 SFDVKD.

This clonotype was recorded many times. The chain couples TRBV28 to TRBJ1-1; 8 bases align to TRBD1. The CDR3 consists of 15 residues. Germline values: CDR1 MDHEN, CDR2 SYDVKM. Germline trimming cut 5 bases from V and 3 bases from J; bases unmatched to any gene: 8. CDR3 residues: CASSPSGTGYTEAFF. The CDR3 nucleotides are TGTGCCAGCAGTCCCTCGGGGACAGGCTACACTGAAGCTTTCTTT.

This clonotype was counted between two and nine times. The V and J genes are TRBV3-1 and TRBJ2-1, with 15 bases matching TRBD2. The CDR3 length is 14 residues. J gave up 9 bases and V 5 bases, and 2 bases lay outside the gene matches. The V gene's germline CDR1 is LGHDT and CDR2 YNNKEL (reference sequence). CDR3 amino acids: CASSGTSGGLEQFF. DNA for the CDR3: TGTGCCAGCAGCGGGACTAGCGGGGGGCTTGAGCAGTTCTTC.

This clonotype was seen a few times. The rearrangement uses TRBV6-1 and TRBJ2-7; D possibly uses TRBD1 or TRBD2 (5 bases each). There are 14 residues in the CDR3. Trimming removed 5 bases at V and 4 bases at J, with 15 bases between. CDR1 is MNHNS and CDR2 is SASEGT in the germline V gene. The CDR3, as DNA: TGTGCCAGCAGTTCCGGGACGGTTGGTTACGAGCAGTACTTC. Its translation: CASSSGTVGYEQYF.

This clonotype was seen many times. The chain is built from TRBV2 and TRBJ2-7; 7 bases agree with TRBD1. Germline V CDR1 and CDR2: SNHLY, FYNNEI. After removal of 6 bases from V and 3 bases from J, the junction contained 8 bases not matched to a gene. The CDR3 covers 14 residues. The CDR3 protein is CASSGWDRDYEQYF. The CDR3 DNA reads TGTGCCAGCAGCGGTTGGGACAGAGACTACGAGCAGTACTTC.

V gene TRBV2 combines with J gene TRBJ1-1; D unresolved. Trimming removed 2 bases from V and 6 bases from J, with 13 bases in between. There are 14 residues in the CDR3. Germline V gene lookup returns CDR1 SNHLY and CDR2 FYNNEI. The CDR3 region has the DNA TGTGCCAGCAGTGAACGCCCTACGCTCGCTGAAGCTTTCTTT. This translates into CASSERPTLAEAFF.